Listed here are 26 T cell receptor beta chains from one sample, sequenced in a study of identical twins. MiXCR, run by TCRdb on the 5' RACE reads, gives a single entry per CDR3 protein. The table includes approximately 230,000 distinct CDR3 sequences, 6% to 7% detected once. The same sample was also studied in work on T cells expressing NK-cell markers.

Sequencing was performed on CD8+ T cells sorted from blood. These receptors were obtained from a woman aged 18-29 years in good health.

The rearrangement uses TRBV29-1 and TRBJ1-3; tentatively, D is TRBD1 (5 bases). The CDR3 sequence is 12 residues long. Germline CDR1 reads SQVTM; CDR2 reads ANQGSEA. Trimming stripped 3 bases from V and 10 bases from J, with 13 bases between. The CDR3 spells CSVDDGRETIYF. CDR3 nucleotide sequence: TGCAGCGTTGATGACGGCAGGGAGACCATATATTTT.

CDR3 amino acids: CASSWDSPEQYF. The CDR3 region has the DNA TGTGCCAGCAGCTGGGACAGTCCGGAGCAGTACTTC. The chain carries TRBV7-9 and TRBJ2-7; 7 positions match TRBD1. Germline V gene sequence: CDR1 SEHNR, CDR2 FQNEAQ (reference sequence). V gave up 4 bases and J gave up 7 bases; unmatched junction bases: 4. CDR3 length: 12 residues.

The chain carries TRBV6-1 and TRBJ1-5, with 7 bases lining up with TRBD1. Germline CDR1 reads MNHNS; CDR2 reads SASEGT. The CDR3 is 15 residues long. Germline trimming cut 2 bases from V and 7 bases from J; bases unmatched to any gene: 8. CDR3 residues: CASSERGQEGQPQHF. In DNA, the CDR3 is TGTGCCAGCAGTGAACGAGGACAGGAAGGGCAGCCCCAGCATTTT.

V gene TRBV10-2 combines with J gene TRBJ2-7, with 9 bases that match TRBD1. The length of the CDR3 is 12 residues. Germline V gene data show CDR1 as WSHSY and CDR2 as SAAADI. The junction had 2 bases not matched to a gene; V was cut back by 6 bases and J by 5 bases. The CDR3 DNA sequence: TGCGCCAGCAGGCGGACAGGGGACGAGCAGTACTTC. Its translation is CASRRTGDEQYF.

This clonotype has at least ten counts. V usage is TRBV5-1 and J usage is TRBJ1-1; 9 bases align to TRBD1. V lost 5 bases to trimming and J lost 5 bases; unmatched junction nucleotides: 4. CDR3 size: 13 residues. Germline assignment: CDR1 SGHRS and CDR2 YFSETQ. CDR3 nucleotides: TGCGCCAGCAGAGGGACAGGGAGTACTGAAGCTTTCTTT. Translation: CASRGTGSTEAFF.

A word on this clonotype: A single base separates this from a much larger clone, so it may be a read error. The CDR3: CASSPGSTADSQYF. CDR3 nucleotides: TGCGCCAGCAGCCCGGGATCGACGGCAGATTCGCAGTATTTT. The rearrangement joins TRBV5-1 to TRBJ2-3; tentative D call: TRBD2 (5 bases). The CDR3 is 14 residues long. Germline V lookup: CDR1 SGHRS, CDR2 YFSETQ.

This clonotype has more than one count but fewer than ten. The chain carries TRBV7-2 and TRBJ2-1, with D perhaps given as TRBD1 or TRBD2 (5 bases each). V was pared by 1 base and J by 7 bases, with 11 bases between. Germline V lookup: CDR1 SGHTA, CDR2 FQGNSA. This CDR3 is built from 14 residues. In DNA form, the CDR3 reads TGTGCCAGCAGCTTAGTGGGGGTGACAAATGAGCAGTTCTTC. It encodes CASSLVGVTNEQFF.

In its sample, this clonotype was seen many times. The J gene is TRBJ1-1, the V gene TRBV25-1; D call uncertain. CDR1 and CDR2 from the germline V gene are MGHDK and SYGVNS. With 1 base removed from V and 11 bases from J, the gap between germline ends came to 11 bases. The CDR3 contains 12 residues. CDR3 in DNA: TGTGCCAGCAGTGAATTTGGCACGGAGGCTTTCTTT. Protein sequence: CASSEFGTEAFF.

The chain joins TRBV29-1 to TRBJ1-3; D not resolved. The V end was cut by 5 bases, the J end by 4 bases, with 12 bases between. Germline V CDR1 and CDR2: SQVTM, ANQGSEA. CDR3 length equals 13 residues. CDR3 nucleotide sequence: TGCAGCGTTCACACGCGATTAGGAAACACCATATATTTT. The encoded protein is CSVHTRLGNTIYF.

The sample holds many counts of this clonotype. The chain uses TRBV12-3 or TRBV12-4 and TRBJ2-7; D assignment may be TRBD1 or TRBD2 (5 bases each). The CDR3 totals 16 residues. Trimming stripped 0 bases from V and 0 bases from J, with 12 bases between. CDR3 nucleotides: TGTGCCAGCAGTTTAGCCCGGGACCCCAACTCCTACGAGCAGTACTTC. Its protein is CASSLARDPNSYEQYF.

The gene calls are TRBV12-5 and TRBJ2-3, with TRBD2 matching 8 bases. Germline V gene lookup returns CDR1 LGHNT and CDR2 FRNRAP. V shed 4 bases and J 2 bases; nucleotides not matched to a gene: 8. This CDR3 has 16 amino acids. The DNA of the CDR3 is TGTGCTAGTGGTTACCTAGCGGGCGGACTCACAGATACGCAGTATTTT. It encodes CASGYLAGGLTDTQYF.

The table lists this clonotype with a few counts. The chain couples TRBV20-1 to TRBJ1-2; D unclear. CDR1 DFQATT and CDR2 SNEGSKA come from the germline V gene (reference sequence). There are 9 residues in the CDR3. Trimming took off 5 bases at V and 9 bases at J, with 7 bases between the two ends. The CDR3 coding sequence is TGCAGTGCTGGTGATCGCTACACCTTC. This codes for CSAGDRYTF.

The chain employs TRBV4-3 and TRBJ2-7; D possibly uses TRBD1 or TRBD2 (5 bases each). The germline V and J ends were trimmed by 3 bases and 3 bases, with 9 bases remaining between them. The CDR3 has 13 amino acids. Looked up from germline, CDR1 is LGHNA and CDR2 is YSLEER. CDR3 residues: CASSHGAHYEQYF. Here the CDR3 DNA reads TGCGCCAGCAGCCACGGGGCACACTACGAGCAGTACTTC.

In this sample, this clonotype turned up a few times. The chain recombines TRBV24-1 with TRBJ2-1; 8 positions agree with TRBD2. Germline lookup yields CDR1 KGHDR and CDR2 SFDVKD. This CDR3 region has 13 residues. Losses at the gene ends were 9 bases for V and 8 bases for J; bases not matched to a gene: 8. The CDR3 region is CATRCGRSDEQFF. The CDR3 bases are TGTGCCACCCGTTGCGGGAGGTCGGATGAGCAGTTCTTC.

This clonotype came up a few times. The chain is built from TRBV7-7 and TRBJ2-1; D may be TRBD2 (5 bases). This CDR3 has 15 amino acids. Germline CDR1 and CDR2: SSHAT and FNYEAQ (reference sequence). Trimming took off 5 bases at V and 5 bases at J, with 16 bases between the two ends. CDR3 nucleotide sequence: TGTGCCAGCAGCCCTATTCGAGGGTGGGACAATGAGCAGTTCTTC. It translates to CASSPIRGWDNEQFF.

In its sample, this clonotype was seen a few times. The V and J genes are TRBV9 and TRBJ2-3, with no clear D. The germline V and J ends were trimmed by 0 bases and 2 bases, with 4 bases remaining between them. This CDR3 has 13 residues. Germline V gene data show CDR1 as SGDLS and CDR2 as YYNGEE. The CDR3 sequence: CASSVATTDTQYF. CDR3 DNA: TGTGCCAGCAGCGTAGCGACCACAGATACGCAGTATTTT.

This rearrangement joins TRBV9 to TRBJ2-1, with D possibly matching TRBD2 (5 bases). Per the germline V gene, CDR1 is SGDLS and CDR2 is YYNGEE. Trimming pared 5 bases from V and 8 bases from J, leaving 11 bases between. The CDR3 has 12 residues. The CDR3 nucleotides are TGTGCCAGCAGTCCGAGGGCCCATGAGCAGTTCTTC. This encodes CASSPRAHEQFF.

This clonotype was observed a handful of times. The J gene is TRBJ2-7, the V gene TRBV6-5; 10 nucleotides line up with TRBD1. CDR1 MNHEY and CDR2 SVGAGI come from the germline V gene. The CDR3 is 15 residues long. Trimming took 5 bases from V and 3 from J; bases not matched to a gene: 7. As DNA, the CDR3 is TGTGCCAGCAGTCACGGGACAGGGGAGGGCTACGAGCAGTACTTC. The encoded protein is CASSHGTGEGYEQYF.

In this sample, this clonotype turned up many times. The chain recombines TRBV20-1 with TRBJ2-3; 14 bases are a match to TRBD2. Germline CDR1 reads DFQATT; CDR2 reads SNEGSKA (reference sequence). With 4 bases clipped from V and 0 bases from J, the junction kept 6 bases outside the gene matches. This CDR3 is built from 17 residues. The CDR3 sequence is CSAIRLAGGLSTDTQYF. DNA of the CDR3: TGCAGTGCTATCAGACTAGCGGGGGGGTTGAGCACAGATACGCAGTATTTT.

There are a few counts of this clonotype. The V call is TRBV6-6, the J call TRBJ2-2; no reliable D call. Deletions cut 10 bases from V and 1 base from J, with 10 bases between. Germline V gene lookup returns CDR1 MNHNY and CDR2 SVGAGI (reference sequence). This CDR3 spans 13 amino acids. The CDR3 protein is CATWTLNTGELFF. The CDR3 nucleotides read TGTGCCACCTGGACCCTGAACACCGGGGAGCTGTTTTTT.

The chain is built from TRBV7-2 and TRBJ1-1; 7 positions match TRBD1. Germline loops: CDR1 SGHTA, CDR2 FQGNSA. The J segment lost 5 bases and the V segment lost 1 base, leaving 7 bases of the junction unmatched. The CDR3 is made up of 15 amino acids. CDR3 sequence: CASSLDRGAGTEAFF. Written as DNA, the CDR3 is TGTGCCAGCAGCTTAGACAGGGGCGCAGGGACTGAAGCTTTCTTT.

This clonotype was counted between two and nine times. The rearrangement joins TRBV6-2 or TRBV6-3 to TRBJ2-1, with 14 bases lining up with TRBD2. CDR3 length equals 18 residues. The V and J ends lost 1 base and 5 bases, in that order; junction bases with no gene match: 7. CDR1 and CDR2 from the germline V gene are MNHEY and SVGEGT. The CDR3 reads CASSYWGLAGVWDNEQFF. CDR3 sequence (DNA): TGTGCCAGCAGTTACTGGGGACTAGCGGGAGTATGGGACAATGAGCAGTTCTTC.

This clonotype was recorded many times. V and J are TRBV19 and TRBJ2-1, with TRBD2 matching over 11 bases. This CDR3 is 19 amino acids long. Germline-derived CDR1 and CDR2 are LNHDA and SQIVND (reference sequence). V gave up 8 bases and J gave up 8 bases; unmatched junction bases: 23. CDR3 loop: CASPPAASGGTTRWDEQFF. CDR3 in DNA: TGTGCCAGTCCGCCCGCGGCTAGCGGGGGGACTACTCGGTGGGATGAGCAGTTCTTC.

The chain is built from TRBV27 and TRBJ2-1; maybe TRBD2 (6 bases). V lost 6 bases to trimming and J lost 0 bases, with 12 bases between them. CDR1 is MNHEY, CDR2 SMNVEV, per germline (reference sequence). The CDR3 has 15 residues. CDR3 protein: CASRRLGGSYNEQFF. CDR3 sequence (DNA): TGTGCCAGCAGGCGTTTGGGAGGCTCCTACAATGAGCAGTTCTTC.

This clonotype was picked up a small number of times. For the CDR3, the DNA is TGCAGTGCTAGAGGACCACAGGGAAAAGGGTACTTC. It codes for CSARGPQGKGYF. The V and J genes are TRBV20-1 and TRBJ2-7; possible D gene TRBD1, 6 bases. V shed 1 base and J shed 12 bases, with 16 bases lying between them. Germline CDR1 reads DFQATT; CDR2 reads SNEGSKA (reference sequence). The CDR3 covers 12 residues.

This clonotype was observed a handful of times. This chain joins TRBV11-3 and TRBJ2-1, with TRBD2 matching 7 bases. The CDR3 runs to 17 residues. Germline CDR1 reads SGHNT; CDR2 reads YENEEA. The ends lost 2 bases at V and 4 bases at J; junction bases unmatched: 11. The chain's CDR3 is CASSLLFLRGSYNEQFF. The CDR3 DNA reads TGTGCCAGCAGCTTATTGTTCTTGCGGGGGTCTTACAATGAGCAGTTCTTC.